This TCR beta chain was sequenced for a study of CD4 T cells in relation to SARS-CoV-2 and coronaviruses. A word on this clone: The antigen is undetermined.

The CDR3 loop spans 14 amino acids. Trimming took off 2 bases at V and 2 bases at J, with 11 bases between the two ends. The V gene's germline CDR1 is SGHNT and CDR2 YYREEE (reference sequence). This table comes from immunoSEQ multiplex PCR, and its TCRdb copy is limited to in-frame clones, with some not included. The sample consists of approximately 50,000 clones, approximately 90% of them appearing once. Study-level points and caveats: Each donor contributed either pre-pandemic or post-infection samples, not both.

The clonotype comes from an adult with COVID-19. The rearrangement links TRBV5-4 to TRBJ2-7; the D is unclear. The sequencing input was naive CD4+ T cells from PBMCs. Sample subset: naive CD4+ T cells isolated by negative enrichment. The CDR3 sequence is CASSFVSRPYEQYF. The CDR3 coding sequence is TGTGCCAGCAGCTTCGTCAGCCGCCCCTACGAGCAGTACTTC.